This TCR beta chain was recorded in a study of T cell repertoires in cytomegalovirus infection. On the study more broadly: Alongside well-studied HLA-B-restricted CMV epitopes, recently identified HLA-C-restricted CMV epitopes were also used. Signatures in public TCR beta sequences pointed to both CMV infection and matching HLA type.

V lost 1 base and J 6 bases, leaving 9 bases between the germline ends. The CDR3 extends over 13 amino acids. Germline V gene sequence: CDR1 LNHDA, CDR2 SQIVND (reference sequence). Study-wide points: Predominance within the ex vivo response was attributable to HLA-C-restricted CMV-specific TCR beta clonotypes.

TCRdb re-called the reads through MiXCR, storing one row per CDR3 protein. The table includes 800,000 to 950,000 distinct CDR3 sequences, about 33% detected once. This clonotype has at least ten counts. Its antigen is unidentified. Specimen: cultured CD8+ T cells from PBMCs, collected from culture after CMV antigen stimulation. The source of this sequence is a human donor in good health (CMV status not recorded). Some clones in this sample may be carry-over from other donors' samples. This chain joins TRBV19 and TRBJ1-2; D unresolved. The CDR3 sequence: CASSIALLHGYTF. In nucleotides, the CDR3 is TGTGCCAGTAGTATAGCCCTTTTGCATGGCTACACCTTC.